This TCR beta chain came from a study of blood T cell repertoires in COVID-19. Study-level background: Collection of acute and convalescent COVID-19 samples took place in the United States, Italy and Spain. The analysed material was cDNA or gDNA that came from T cells, B-cell-depleted T cells, or PBMCs.

Patients from Seattle were sampled longitudinally, starting during active infection. Per the original methods: From reference gene primer amplification, estimates of nucleated cell counts were derived. Clones were read by immunoSEQ multiplex PCR, and TCRdb kept only the in-frame ones, dropping some. V and J calls and clone size follow that table, whereas D and trimming were derived from the DNA. The sample records about 150,000 clones, around 85% being singletons. This CDR3 comprises 13 residues. Trimming took off 1 base at V and 4 bases at J, with 6 bases between the two ends. Germline CDR1 reads KGHSH; CDR2 reads LQKENI.

The receptor was derived from a man in his sixties with COVID-19, enrolled during active disease. The chain is built from TRBV18 and TRBJ2-3, with unresolved D. The specimen was peripheral blood. CDR3 sequence reads: CASSPLEADTQYF. DNA of the CDR3: TGTGCCAGCTCACCACTAGAGGCAGATACGCAGTATTTT.